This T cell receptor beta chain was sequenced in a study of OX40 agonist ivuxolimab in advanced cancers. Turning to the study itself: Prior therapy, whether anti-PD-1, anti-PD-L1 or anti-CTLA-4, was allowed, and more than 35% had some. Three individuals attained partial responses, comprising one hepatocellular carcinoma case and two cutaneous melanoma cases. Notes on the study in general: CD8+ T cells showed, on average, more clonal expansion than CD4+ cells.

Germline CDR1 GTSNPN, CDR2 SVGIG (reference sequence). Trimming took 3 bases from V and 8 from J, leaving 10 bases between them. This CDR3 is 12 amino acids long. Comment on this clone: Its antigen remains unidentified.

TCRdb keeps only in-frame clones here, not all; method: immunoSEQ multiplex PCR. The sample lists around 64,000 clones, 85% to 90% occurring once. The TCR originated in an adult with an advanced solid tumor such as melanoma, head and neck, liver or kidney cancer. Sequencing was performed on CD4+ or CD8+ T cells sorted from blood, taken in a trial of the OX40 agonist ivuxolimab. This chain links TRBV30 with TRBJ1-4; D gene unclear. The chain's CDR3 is CAWRGLDEKLFF. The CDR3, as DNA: TGTGCCTGGAGGGGCTTGGACGAAAAACTGTTTTTT.